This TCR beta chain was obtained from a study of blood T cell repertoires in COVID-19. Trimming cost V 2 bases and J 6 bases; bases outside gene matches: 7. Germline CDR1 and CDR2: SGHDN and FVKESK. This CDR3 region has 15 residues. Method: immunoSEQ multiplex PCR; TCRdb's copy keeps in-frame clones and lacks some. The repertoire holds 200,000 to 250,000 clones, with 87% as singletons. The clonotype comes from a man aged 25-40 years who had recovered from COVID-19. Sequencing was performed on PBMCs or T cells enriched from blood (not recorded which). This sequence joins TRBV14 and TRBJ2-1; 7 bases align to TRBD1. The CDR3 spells CASSQITGTVNEQFF. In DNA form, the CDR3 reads TGTGCCAGCAGCCAAATAACCGGGACAGTCAATGAGCAGTTCTTC.